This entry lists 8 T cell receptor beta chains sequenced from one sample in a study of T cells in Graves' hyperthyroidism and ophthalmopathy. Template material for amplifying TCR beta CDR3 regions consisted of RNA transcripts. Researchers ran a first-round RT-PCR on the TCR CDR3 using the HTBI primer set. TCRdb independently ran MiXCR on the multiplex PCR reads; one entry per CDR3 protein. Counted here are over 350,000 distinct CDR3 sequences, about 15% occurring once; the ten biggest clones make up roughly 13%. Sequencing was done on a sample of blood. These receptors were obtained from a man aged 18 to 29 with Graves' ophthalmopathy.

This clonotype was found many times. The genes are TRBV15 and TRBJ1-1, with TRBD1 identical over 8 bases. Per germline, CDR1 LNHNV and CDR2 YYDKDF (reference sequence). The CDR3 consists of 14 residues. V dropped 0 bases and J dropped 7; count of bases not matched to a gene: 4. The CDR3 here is CATSREDRAIEAFF. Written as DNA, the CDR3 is TGTGCCACCAGCAGAGAGGACAGGGCGATTGAAGCTTTCTTT.

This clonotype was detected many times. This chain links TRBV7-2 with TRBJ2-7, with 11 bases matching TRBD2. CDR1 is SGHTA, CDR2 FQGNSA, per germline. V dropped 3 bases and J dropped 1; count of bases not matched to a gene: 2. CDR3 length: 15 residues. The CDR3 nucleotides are TGTGCCAGCAGCTTTACTAGCGGGGGATCCTACGAGCAGTACTTC. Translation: CASSFTSGGSYEQYF.

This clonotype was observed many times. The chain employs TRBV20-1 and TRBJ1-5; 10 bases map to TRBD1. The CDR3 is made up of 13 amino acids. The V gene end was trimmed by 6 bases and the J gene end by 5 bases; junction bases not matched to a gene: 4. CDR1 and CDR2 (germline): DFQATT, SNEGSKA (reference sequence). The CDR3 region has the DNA TGCAGTGCCTATGGGACAGGGGATCAGCCCCAGCATTTT. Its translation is CSAYGTGDQPQHF.

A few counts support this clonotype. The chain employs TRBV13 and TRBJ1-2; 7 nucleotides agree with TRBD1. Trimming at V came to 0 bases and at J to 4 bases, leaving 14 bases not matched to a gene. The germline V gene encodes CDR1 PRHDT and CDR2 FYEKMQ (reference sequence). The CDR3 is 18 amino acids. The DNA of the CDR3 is TGTGCCAGCAGCTTAGGCTCGTTTCGTGACAGGGCTTCCTATGGCTACACCTTC. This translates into CASSLGSFRDRASYGYTF.

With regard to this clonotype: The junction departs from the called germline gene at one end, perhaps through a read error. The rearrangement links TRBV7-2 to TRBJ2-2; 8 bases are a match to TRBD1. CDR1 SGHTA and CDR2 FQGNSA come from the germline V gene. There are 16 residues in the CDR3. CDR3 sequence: CANSDRQGLDTGELFF. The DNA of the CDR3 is TGTGCCAACAGCGACCGACAGGGGTTGGACACCGGGGAGCTGTTTTTT.

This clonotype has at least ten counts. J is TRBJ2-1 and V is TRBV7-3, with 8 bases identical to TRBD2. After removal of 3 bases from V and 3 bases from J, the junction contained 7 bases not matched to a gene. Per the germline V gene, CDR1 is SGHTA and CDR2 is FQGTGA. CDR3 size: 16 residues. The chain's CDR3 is CASSFWAGGRYNEQFF. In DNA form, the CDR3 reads TGTGCCAGCAGCTTTTGGGCGGGAGGACGCTACAATGAGCAGTTCTTC.

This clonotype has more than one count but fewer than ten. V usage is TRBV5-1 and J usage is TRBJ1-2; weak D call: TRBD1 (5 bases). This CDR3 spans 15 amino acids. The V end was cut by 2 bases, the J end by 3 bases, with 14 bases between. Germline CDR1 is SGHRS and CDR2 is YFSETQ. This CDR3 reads CASSFGTGTDYGYTF. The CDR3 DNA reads TGCGCCAGCAGCTTTGGGACCGGGACGGACTATGGCTACACCTTC.

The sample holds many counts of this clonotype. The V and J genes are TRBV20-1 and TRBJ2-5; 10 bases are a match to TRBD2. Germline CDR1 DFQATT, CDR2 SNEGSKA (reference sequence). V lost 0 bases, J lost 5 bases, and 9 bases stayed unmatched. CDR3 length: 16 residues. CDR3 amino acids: CSARDYQRGGGETQYF. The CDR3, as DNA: TGCAGTGCTAGAGATTACCAGCGGGGGGGCGGGGAGACCCAGTACTTC.